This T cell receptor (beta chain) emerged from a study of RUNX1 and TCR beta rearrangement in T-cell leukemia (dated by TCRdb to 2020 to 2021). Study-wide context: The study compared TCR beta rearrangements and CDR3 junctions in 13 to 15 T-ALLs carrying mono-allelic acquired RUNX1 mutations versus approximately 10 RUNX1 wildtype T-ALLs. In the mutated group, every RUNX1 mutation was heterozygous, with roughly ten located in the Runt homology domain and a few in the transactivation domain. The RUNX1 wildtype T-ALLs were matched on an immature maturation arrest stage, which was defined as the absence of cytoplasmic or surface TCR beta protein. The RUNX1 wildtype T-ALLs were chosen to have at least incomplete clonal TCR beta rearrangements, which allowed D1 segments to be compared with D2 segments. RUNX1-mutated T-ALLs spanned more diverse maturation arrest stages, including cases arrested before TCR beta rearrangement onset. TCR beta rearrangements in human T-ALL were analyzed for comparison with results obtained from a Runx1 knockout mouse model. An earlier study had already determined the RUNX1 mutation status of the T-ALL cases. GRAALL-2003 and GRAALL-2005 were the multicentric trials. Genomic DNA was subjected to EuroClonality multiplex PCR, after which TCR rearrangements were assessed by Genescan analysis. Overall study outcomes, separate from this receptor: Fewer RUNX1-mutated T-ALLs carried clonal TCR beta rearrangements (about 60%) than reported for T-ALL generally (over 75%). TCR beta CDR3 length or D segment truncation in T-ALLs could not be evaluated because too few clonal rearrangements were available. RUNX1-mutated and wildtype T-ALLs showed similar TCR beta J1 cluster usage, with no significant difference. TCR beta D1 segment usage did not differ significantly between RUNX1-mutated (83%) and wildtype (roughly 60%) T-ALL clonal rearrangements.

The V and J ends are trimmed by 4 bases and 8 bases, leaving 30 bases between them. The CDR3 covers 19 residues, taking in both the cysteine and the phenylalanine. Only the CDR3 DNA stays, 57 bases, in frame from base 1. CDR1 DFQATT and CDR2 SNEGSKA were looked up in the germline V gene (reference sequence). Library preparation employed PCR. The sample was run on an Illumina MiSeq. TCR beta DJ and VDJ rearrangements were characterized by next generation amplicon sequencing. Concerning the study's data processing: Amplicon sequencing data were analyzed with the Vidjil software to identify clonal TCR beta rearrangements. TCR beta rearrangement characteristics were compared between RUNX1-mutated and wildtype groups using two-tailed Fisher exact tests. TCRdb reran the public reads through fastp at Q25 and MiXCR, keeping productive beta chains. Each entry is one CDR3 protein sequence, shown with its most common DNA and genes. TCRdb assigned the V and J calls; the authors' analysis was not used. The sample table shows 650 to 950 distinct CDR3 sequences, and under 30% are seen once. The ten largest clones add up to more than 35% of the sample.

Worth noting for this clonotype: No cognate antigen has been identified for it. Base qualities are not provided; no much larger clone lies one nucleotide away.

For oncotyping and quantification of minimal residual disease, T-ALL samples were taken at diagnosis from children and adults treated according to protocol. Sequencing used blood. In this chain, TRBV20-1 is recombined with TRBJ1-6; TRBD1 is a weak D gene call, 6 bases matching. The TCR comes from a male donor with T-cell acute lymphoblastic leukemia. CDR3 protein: CSATAHPMQGRMVYSPLHF. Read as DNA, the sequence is TGCAGTGCTACCGCTCATCCTATGCAGGGGCGTATGGTGTATTCACCCCTCCACTTT.